The 11 T cell receptor beta chains listed next were all sequenced from one sample in a study of blood T cell repertoires in COVID-19. TCRdb's table, derived via immunoSEQ multiplex PCR, lists solely in-frame clones and lacks some. The data show fewer than 65,000 clones, 87% seen once. Sequencing used peripheral blood. These receptors were collected from a human donor with acute or convalescent COVID-19. The donor label of this sample is uncertain.

The rearrangement links TRBV6-5 to TRBJ2-2, with D tentatively TRBD1 (5 bases). The CDR3 totals 15 residues. Germline V CDR1 and CDR2: MNHEY, SVGAGI. V shed 5 bases and J shed 3 bases, with 13 bases lying between them. The DNA of the CDR3 is TGTGCCAGCAGTATTAGGTTAGGGGACACCGGGGAGCTGTTTTTT. Its translation is CASSIRLGDTGELFF.

The V gene is TRBV5-4, the J gene TRBJ2-2; D gene unclear. The CDR3 is 14 residues long. V lost 1 base to trimming and J lost 6 bases, with 10 bases between them. Germline loops: CDR1 SGHNT, CDR2 YYREEE (reference sequence). CDR3 nucleotide sequence: TGTGCCAGCAGCTTGCAGCGCTCCCCCGGGGAGCTGTTTTTT. Amino acid sequence: CASSLQRSPGELFF.

The chain couples TRBV28 to TRBJ2-6, with D unclear. V lost 5 bases and J lost 0, with 5 bases in between. The germline gives CDR1 MDHEN, CDR2 SYDVKM. The CDR3 spans 14 residues. The CDR3 spells CASSPSSGANVLTF. The CDR3 region has the DNA TGTGCCAGCAGTCCGAGCTCTGGGGCCAACGTCCTGACTTTC.

The rearrangement links TRBV11-2 to TRBJ1-2; D gene unclear. Germline loops: CDR1 SGHAT, CDR2 FQNNGV. The ends were cut back, 1 base at V and 4 bases at J, with 10 bases in the middle. The CDR3 sequence is 14 residues long. This CDR3 is CASSLVEGGYGYTF. The CDR3 nucleotides read TGTGCCAGCAGCTTAGTCGAGGGAGGCTATGGCTACACCTTC.

The rearrangement uses TRBV9 and TRBJ2-3; TRBD2 aligns across 8 bases. The CDR3 is 16 residues long. Per the germline V gene, CDR1 is SGDLS and CDR2 is YYNGEE. The V segment lost 0 bases and the J segment 4 bases; nucleotides outside the gene matches: 7. The DNA of the CDR3 is TGTGCCAGCAGCGTAGGTAGCGGGATTGGGCCAGATACGCAGTATTTT. Residues: CASSVGSGIGPDTQYF. The full variable domain, rest sourced from reference TRBV9 and TRBJ2-3, is DSGVTQTPKHLITATGQRVTLRCSPRSGDLSVYWYQQSLDQGLQFLIQYYNGEERAKGNILERFSAQQFPDLHSELNLSSLELGDSALYFCASSVGSGIGPDTQYFGPGTRLTVL.

The chain employs TRBV11-3 and TRBJ1-5; tentative D call: TRBD1 (6 bases). With 1 base removed from V and 5 bases from J, the gap between germline ends came to 18 bases. The CDR3 runs to 17 residues. Germline lookup yields CDR1 SGHNT and CDR2 YENEEA. CDR3 in amino acids: CASSLVARWGLHQPQHF. The CDR3 coding sequence is TGTGCCAGCAGCTTAGTTGCAAGATGGGGGCTGCATCAGCCCCAGCATTTT.

The chain carries TRBV28 and TRBJ2-7; 7 bases are shared with TRBD1. Germline CDR1 is MDHEN and CDR2 is SYDVKM. After removal of 6 bases from V and 4 bases from J, the junction contained 9 bases not matched to a gene. The CDR3 covers 14 residues. CDR3 sequence: CASSLTGSGYEQYV. The CDR3 nucleotides are TGTGCCAGCAGCCTGACAGGGTCCGGGTACGAGCAGTACGTC.

The chain couples TRBV3-1 (or the pseudogene TRBV3-2) to TRBJ2-2; TRBD1 matches 7 bases. The length of the CDR3 is 16 residues. V was clipped by 4 bases and J by 0 bases; unmatched bases: 5. Per germline, CDR1 LGHDT and CDR2 YNNKEL (reference sequence). For the CDR3, the DNA is TGTGCCAGCAGCCCCCGACAGGGAGCGAACACCGGGGAGCTGTTTTTT. Protein product: CASSPRQGANTGELFF.

This clone was counted between two and nine times. This chain joins TRBV6-6 and TRBJ2-7; TRBD2 might be the D (6 bases). The CDR3 is made up of 13 amino acids. Germline CDR1 and CDR2: MNHNY and SVGAGI (reference sequence). Trimming took 5 bases from V and 9 from J, leaving 17 bases between them. Written as DNA, the CDR3 is TGTGCCAGCAGTCCCCGGGGGTTGGGCCGGCAGTACGTC. This sequence encodes CASSPRGLGRQYV.

V is TRBV13 and J is TRBJ2-3; no reliable D call. In germline, CDR1 is PRHDT, CDR2 FYEKMQ (reference sequence). Trimming took off 3 bases at V and 8 bases at J, with 9 bases between the two ends. The CDR3 length is 12 residues. In DNA form, the CDR3 reads TGTGCCAGCAGCTTGGTCCGCGGTACGCAGTATTTT. It encodes CASSLVRGTQYF.

As to this clone: Different DNA sequences within this sample yield the same CDR3. CDR3 amino acids: CASSFDSNSNQPQHF. The CDR3 DNA reads TGTGCCAGCAGTTTTGACAGCAATAGCAATCAGCCCCAGCATTTT. The V gene is TRBV28, the J gene TRBJ1-5, with TRBD1 as a possible D gene (5 bases). V lost 3 bases and J 0 bases, leaving 9 bases between the germline ends. Germline loops: CDR1 MDHEN, CDR2 SYDVKM. This CDR3 has 15 amino acids.